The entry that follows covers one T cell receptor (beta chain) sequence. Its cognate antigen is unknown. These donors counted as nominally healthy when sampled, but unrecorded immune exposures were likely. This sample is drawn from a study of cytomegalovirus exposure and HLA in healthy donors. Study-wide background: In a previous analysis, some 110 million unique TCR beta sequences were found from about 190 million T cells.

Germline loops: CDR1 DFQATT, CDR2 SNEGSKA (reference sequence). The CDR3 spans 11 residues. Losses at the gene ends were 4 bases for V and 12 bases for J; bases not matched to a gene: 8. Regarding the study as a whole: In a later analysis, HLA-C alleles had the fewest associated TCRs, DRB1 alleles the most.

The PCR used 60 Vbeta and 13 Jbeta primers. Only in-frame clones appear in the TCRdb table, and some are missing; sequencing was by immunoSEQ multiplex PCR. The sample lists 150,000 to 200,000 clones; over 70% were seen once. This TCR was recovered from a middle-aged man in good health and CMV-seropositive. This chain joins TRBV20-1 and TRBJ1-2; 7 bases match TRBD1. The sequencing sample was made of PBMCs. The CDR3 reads CSAKGQRFHTF. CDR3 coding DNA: TGCAGTGCTAAGGGACAGCGGTTCCACACCTTC.